This section outlines one T cell receptor (beta chain) sequence together with its context. The entry originates in a study of blood T cell repertoires in COVID-19. The CDR3 covers 10 residues. Germline V CDR1 and CDR2: SQVTM, ANQGSEA. V lost 4 bases and J lost 6, with 6 bases in between. Repertoires were generated with immunoSEQ multiplex PCR, while TCRdb's copy carries only in-frame clones and drops some. The sample contains over 350,000 clones, about 85% of which appear only once. Sequenced input: PBMCs or T cells enriched from blood (not recorded which). V is TRBV29-1 and J is TRBJ1-1; D is ambiguous. The TCR sequence derives from a woman under 30 with acute COVID-19. The CDR3 protein is CSVVTAEAFF. In nucleotides, the CDR3 is TGCAGCGTTGTAACAGCTGAAGCTTTCTTT.